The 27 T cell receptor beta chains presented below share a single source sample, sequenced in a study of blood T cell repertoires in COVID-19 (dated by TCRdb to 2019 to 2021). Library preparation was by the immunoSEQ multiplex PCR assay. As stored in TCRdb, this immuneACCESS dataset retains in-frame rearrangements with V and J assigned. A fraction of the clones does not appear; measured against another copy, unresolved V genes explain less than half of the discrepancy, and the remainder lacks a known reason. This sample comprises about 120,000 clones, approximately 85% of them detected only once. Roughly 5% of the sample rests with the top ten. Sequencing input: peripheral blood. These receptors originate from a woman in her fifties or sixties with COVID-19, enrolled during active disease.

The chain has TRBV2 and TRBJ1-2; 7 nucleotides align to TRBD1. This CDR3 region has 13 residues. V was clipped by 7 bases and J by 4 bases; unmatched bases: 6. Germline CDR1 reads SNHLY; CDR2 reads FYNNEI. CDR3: CASTWDSGYGYTF. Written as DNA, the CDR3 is TGTGCCAGCACGTGGGACAGCGGCTATGGCTACACCTTC.

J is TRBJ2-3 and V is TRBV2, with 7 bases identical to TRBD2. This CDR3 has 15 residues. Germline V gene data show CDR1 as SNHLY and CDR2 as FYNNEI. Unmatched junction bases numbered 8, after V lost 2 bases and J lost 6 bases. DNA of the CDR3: TGTGCCAGCAGTGAACGTGGGGACTACGGGGATACGCAGTATTTT. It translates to CASSERGDYGDTQYF.

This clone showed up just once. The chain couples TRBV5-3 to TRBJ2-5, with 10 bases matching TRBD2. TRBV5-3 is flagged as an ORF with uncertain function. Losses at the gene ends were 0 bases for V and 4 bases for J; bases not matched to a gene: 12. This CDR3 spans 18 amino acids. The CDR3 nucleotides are TGTGCCAGAAGCTTGGCTGCAGGAGCGGGGGGGCCAAGAGAGACCCAGTACTTC. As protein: CARSLAAGAGGPRETQYF.

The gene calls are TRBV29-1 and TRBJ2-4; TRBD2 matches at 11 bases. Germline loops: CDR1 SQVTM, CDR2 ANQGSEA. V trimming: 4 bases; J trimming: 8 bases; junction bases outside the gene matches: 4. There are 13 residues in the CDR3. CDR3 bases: TGCAGCGTTGTTAGCGGGGGGGCCGACATTCAGTACTTC. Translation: CSVVSGGADIQYF.

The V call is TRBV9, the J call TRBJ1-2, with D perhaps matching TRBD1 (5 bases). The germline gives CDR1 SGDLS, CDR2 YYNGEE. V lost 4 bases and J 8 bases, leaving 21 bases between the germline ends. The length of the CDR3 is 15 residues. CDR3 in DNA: TGTGCCAGCAGCCCCCATGTGGGAGGGACGTCGGGCTACACCTTC. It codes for CASSPHVGGTSGYTF.

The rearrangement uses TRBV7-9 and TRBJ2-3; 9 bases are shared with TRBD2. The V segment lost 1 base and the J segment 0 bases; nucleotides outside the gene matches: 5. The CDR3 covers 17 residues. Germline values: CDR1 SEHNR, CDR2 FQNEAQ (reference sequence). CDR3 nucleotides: TGTGCCAGCAGCTTAGTTCTAGCGGGGATAAGCACAGATACGCAGTATTTT. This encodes CASSLVLAGISTDTQYF.

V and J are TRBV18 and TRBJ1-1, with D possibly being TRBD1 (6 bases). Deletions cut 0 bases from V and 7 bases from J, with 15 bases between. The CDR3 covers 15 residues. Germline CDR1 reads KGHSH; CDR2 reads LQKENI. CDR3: CASSPPSHGGYEAFF. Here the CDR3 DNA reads TGTGCCAGCTCACCACCGAGTCATGGGGGCTATGAAGCTTTCTTT.

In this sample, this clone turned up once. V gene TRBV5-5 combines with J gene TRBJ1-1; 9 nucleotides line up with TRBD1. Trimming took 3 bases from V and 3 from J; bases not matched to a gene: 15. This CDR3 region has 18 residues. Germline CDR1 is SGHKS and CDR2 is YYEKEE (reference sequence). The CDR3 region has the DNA TGTGCCAGCAGCTCCGGAGGACAGGGGTGGTTTAAGGACACTGAAGCTTTCTTT. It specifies CASSSGGQGWFKDTEAFF.

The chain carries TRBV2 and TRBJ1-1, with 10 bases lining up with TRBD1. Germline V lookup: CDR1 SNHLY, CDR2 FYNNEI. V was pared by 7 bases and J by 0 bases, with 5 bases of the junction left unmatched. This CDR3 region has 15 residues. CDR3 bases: TGTGCCAGCACCCGGGACAGGGGCATGAACACTGAAGCTTTCTTT. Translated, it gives CASTRDRGMNTEAFF.

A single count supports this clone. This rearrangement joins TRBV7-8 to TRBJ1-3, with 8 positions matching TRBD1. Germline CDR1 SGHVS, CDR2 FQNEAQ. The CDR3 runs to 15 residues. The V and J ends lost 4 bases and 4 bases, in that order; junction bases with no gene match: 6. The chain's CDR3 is CASSSGQAPGNTIYF. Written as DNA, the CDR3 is TGTGCCAGCAGCTCGGGACAGGCGCCAGGAAACACCATATATTTT.

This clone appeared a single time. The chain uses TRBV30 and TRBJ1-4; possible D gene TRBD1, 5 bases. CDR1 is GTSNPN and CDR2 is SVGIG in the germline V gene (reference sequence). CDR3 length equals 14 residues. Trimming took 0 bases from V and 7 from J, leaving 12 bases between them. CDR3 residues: CAWSVLGQGEKLFF. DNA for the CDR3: TGTGCCTGGAGTGTACTGGGGCAGGGTGAAAAACTGTTTTTT.

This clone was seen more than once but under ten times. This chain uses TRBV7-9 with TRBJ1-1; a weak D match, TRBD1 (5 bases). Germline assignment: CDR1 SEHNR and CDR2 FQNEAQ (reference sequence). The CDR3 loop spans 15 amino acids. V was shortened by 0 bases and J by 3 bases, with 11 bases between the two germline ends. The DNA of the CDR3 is TGTGCCAGCAGCTTAGCGCCGGGGGGAGACACTGAAGCTTTCTTT. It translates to CASSLAPGGDTEAFF.

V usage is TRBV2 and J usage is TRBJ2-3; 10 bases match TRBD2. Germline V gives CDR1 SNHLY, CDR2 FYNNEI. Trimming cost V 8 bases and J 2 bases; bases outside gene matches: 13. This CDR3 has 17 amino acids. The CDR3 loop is CASAGDLAGAFTDTQYF. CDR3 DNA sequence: TGTGCCAGCGCGGGAGACCTAGCGGGGGCCTTCACAGATACGCAGTATTTT.

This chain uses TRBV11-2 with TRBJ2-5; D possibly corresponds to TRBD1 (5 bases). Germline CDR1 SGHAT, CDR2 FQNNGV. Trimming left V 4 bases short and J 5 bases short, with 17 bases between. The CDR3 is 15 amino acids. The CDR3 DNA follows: TGTGCCAGCAGCTACCTACAGGAAACGTGGGAGACCCAGTACTTC. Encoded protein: CASSYLQETWETQYF.

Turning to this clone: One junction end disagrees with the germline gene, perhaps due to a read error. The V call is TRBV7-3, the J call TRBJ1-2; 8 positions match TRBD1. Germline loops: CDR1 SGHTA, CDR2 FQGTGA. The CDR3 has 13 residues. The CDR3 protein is CASSLIVAGGFTF. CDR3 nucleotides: TGTGCCAGCAGCTTAATTGTGGCAGGGGGCTTCACCTTC.

CDR3 coding DNA: TGTGCCAGCAGCCAAGGGCGGGGACCTCTAAATGGCTACACCTTC. Translation gives CASSQGRGPLNGYTF. This chain uses TRBV3-1 (or the pseudogene TRBV3-2) with TRBJ1-2; D may be TRBD1 (5 bases). The CDR3 consists of 15 residues. The V and J ends lost 1 base and 6 bases respectively, with 15 bases between them. Germline V gives CDR1 LGHDT, CDR2 YNNKEL (reference sequence).

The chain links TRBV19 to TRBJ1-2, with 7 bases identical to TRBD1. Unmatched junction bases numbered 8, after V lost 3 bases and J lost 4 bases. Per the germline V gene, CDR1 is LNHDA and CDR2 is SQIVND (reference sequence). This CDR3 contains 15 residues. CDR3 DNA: TGTGCCAGTAGTATCTTGGCAGGGGGTAGCTATGGCTACACCTTC. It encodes CASSILAGGSYGYTF.

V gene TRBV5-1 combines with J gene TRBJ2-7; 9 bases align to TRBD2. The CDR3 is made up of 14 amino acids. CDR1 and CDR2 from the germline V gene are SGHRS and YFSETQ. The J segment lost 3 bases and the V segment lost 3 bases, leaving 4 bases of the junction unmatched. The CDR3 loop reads CASSWRGGNYEQYF. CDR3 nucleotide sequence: TGCGCCAGCAGCTGGCGGGGGGGTAACTACGAGCAGTACTTC.

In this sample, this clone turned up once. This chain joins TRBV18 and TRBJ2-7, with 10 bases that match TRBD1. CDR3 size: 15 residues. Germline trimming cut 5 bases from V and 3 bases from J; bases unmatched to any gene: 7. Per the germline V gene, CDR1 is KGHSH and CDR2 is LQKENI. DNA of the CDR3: TGTGCCAGCTCAGTTGGGACAGGGGTCAGCTACGAGCAGTACTTC. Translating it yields CASSVGTGVSYEQYF. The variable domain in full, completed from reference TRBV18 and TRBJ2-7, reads NAGVMQNPRHLVRRRGQEARLRCSPMKGHSHVYWYRQLPEEGLKFMVYLQKENIIDESGMPKERFSAEFPKEGPSILRIQQVVRGDSAAYFCASSVGTGVSYEQYFGPGTRLTVT.

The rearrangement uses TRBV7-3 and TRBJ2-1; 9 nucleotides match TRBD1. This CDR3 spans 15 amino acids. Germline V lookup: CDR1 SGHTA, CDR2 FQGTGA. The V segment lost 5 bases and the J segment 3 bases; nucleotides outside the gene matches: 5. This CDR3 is CASSQGQGDYNEQFF. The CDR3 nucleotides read TGTGCCAGCAGCCAGGGACAGGGAGACTACAATGAGCAGTTCTTC.

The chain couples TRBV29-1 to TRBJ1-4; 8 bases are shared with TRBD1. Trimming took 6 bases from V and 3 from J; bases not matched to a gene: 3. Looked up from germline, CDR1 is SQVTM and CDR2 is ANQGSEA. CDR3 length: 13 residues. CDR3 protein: CSVRTGSNEKLFF. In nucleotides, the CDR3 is TGCAGCGTGCGGACAGGGTCTAATGAAAAACTGTTTTTT.

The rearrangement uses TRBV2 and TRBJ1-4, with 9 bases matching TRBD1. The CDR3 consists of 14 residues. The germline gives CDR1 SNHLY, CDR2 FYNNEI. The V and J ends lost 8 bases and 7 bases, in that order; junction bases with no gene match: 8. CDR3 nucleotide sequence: TGTGCCAGCGGGTACTGGGACAGGGCTGAAAAACTGTTTTTT. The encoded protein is CASGYWDRAEKLFF.

The CDR3 protein is CASSISGGYGYTF. DNA for the CDR3: TGTGCCAGCAGTATATCGGGGGGCTATGGCTACACCTTC. This chain uses TRBV6-2 or TRBV6-3 with TRBJ1-2; the D gene is possibly TRBD1 (5 bases). V lost 5 bases and J lost 4, with 11 bases in between. The CDR3 sequence is 13 residues long. Germline-derived CDR1 and CDR2 are MNHEY and SVGEGT.

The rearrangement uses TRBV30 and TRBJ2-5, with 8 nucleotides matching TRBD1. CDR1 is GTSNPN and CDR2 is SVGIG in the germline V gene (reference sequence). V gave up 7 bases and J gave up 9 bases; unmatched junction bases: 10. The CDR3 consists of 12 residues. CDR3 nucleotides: TGTGCCTCTCAGGGGGCCTTGGCGCCCCAGTACTTC. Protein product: CASQGALAPQYF.

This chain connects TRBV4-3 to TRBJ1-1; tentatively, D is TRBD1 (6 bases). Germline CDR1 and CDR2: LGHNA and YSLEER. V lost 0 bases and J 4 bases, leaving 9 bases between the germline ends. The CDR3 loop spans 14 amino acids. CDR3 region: CASSQDRGRTEAFF. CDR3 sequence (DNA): TGCGCCAGCAGCCAAGACAGGGGACGCACTGAAGCTTTCTTT.

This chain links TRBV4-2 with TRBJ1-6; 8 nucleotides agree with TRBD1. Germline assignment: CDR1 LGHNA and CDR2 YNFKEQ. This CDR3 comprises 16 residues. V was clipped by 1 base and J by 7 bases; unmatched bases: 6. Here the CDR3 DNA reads TGTGCCAGCAGCCAAGGCGACAGGGGCAGAAATTCACCCCTCCACTTT. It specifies CASSQGDRGRNSPLHF.

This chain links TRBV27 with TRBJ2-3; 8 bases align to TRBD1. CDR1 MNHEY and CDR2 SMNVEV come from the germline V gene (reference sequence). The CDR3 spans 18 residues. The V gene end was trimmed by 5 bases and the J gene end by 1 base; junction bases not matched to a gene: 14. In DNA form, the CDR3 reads TGTGCCAGCAGTCTAGGGACAGGCCCCCTTTTTGGCACAGATACGCAGTATTTT. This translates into CASSLGTGPLFGTDTQYF.